These 5 T cell receptor beta chains were all obtained from the same sample, sequenced in a study of CD8 T cells in ankylosing spondylitis (dated 2017 in TCRdb). Receptor amplification or capture employed 5' RACE. The sequencer listed for this sample is Illumina HiSeq 2500. TCRdb reran the public reads through fastp at Q25 and MiXCR, keeping productive beta chains. Identical CDR3 protein sequences are pooled into one entry, listed with their most common genes and DNA. The sample table lists around 340,000 distinct CDR3 sequences, approximately 15% of them with a count of one. The top ten clones comprise about 1% of the sample. The sample taken for sequencing was blood, either unsorted or a sorted T cell fraction (not recorded which). Receptor source: a male donor with ankylosing spondylitis or in good health (not recorded which).

There are a few counts of this clonotype. The chain combines TRBV19 with TRBJ2-2; the match to TRBD2 covers 8 bases. Unmatched junction bases numbered 5, after V lost 4 bases and J lost 1 base. Per germline, CDR1 LNHDA and CDR2 SQIVND (reference sequence). The CDR3 spans 16 residues. In nucleotides, the CDR3 is TGTGCCAGTAGTAGGCGGGGGGCCTTGAACACCGGGGAGCTGTTTTTT. As protein: CASSRRGALNTGELFF.

Only a few counts were recorded for this clonotype. The chain couples TRBV6-7 to TRBJ2-7; D may match TRBD1 or TRBD2 (5 bases each). TRBV6-7 is labeled an ORF, and its function is uncertain. Trimming pared 3 bases from V and 1 base from J, leaving 19 bases between. The CDR3 consists of 17 residues. CDR3 protein: CASSYLGLYRRSYEQYF. The CDR3 DNA reads TGTGCCAGCAGTTATTTGGGGCTTTATAGGAGGTCCTACGAGCAGTACTTC.

This clonotype has only a few counts. The CDR3 DNA sequence: TGCAGTGCTAGTATGTTGGCGGAGAGCTCCTACGAGCAGTACTTC. Translated: CSASMLAESSYEQYF. J is TRBJ2-7 and V is TRBV20-1; unclear D gene. The V and J ends lost 3 bases and 0 bases respectively, with 15 bases between them. CDR3 length: 15 residues. Germline CDR1 is DFQATT and CDR2 is SNEGSKA (reference sequence).

V usage is TRBV20-1 and J usage is TRBJ2-1; TRBD2 matches 8 bases. After removal of 5 bases from V and 8 bases from J, the junction contained 2 bases not matched to a gene. The CDR3 length is 11 residues. The germline V gene has CDR1 DFQATT and CDR2 SNEGSKA (reference sequence). The CDR3 sequence: CSAPGRDEQFF. The CDR3, as DNA: TGCAGTGCTCCCGGGAGGGATGAGCAGTTCTTC.

This rearrangement joins TRBV6-2 or TRBV6-3 to TRBJ2-1; 9 bases align to TRBD2. This CDR3 is built from 19 residues. CDR1 is MNHEY and CDR2 is SVGEGT in the germline V gene. J was trimmed by 0 bases and V by 5 bases; bases with no gene match: 14. CDR3 residues: CASSPLGLAGQSSYNEQFF. The CDR3 DNA reads as TGTGCCAGCAGTCCCTTGGGGCTAGCGGGGCAGAGCTCCTACAATGAGCAGTTCTTC.